The clone carrying this T cell receptor (beta chain) was counted between two and nine times. Antigen unknown. These data belong to a study of T cells after yellow fever vaccination. In the study overall: Any fraction with a low cell number was prepared using SMART-Seq v4 Ultra Low Input. Points from the study as a whole: Abundant clonotypes from the bulk population could contaminate FACS-sorted repertoires. Post-booster repertoires again held most primary-vaccination clones (about 96% CD4, 75% to 90% CD8). Weaker in magnitude, the secondary response showed a faster peak on day 5 versus 15.

TCRdb called the 5' RACE reads again in MiXCR, with one record for every CDR3 protein. Among 450,000 to 550,000 distinct CDR3 sequences listed, 21% were seen once. This sequence originates from a man in his late teens or twenties who received the YFV17D yellow fever vaccine. The material was PBMCs, obtained 21 days after the first yellow fever vaccination.

This CDR3 is CASSLQGTDLNSPLHF. As DNA, the CDR3 is TGTGCCAGCAGCTTGCAAGGGACAGATTTAAATTCACCCCTCCACTTT. The chain couples TRBV5-4 to TRBJ1-6; TRBD1 matches at 7 bases. CDR3 length: 16 residues. V was pared by 1 base and J by 7 bases, with 8 bases of the junction left unmatched. Germline V gives CDR1 SGHNT, CDR2 YYREEE (reference sequence).